One sample yielded the 20 T cell receptor beta chains listed below, sequenced in a study of OX40 agonist ivuxolimab in advanced cancers. The assay was immunoSEQ multiplex PCR, and TCRdb's table has in-frame clones only and misses some. The sample yields tens of thousands of clones, roughly nine tenths seen once. The sample consisted of CD4+ or CD8+ T cells sorted from blood, taken in a trial of the OX40 agonist ivuxolimab. Receptors originate from an adult with an advanced solid tumor such as melanoma, head and neck, liver or kidney cancer.

The J gene is TRBJ2-7, the V gene TRBV6-5; D remains ambiguous. Deletions cut 10 bases from V and 7 bases from J, with 26 bases between. The CDR3 runs 15 residues. Per germline, CDR1 MNHEY and CDR2 SVGAGI. The DNA of the CDR3 is TGTGCCACCCTTTTAGAGGATAGGCGTCGGAAGGAGCAGTACTTC. Its protein is CATLLEDRRRKEQYF.

This clone was recorded a few times. The chain couples TRBV4-1 to TRBJ2-3; 9 bases align to TRBD1. The CDR3 extends over 15 amino acids. In germline, CDR1 is MGHRA, CDR2 YSYEKL. After removal of 6 bases from V and 5 bases from J, the junction contained 9 bases not matched to a gene. CDR3 in DNA: TGCGCCAGCAGTAACCGGGACAGGGACAAAGATACGCAGTATTTT. Encoded protein: CASSNRDRDKDTQYF.

J is TRBJ2-1 and V is TRBV19; 10 nucleotides agree with TRBD2. The CDR3 loop spans 15 amino acids. The V segment lost 7 bases and the J segment 7 bases; nucleotides outside the gene matches: 10. Germline V gene lookup returns CDR1 LNHDA and CDR2 SQIVND (reference sequence). CDR3 region: CASTRAGGPGNEQFF. The DNA of the CDR3 is TGTGCCAGTACTAGAGCGGGAGGGCCGGGGAATGAGCAGTTCTTC.

The J gene is TRBJ2-7, the V gene TRBV29-1; D is possibly TRBD2 (5 bases). The CDR3 covers 16 residues. V lost 4 bases to trimming and J lost 7 bases, with 26 bases between them. Germline V gene sequence: CDR1 SQVTM, CDR2 ANQGSEA. CDR3 in amino acids: CSVVLYGNGDTGEQYF. The CDR3 DNA sequence: TGCAGCGTTGTCCTTTACGGCAATGGGGATACGGGGGAGCAGTACTTC.

The V gene is TRBV5-6, the J gene TRBJ2-1; 8 nucleotides match TRBD2. The ends lost 2 bases at V and 8 bases at J; junction bases unmatched: 6. Germline-derived CDR1 and CDR2 are SGHDT and YYEEEE. The CDR3 length is 14 residues. CDR3 nucleotide sequence: TGTGCCAGCAGCTTCGGGACTAGATTCGATGAGCAGTTCTTC. This translates into CASSFGTRFDEQFF.

This rearrangement joins TRBV2 to TRBJ2-7; D call uncertain. Trimming cost V 2 bases and J 2 bases, with 13 bases left between them. The CDR3 is made up of 15 amino acids. Germline lookup yields CDR1 SNHLY and CDR2 FYNNEI. Written as DNA, the CDR3 is TGTGCCAGCAGTGAAATTGCGTCCTCCGCCTACGAGCAGTACTTC. This codes for CASSEIASSAYEQYF.

V is TRBV10-3 and J is TRBJ2-1, with a weak D call TRBD1 (6 bases). The length of the CDR3 is 14 residues. Trimming cost V 5 bases and J 0 bases, with 8 bases left between them. Germline V gives CDR1 ENHRY, CDR2 SYGVKD. In DNA form, the CDR3 reads TGTGCCATCAGTCCAGGGGACTCCTACAATGAGCAGTTCTTC. Translation: CAISPGDSYNEQFF.

The chain uses TRBV4-3 and TRBJ2-3; 12 nucleotides agree with TRBD2. The CDR3 has 17 amino acids. Losses at the gene ends were 1 base for V and 6 bases for J; bases not matched to a gene: 8. In germline, CDR1 is LGHNA, CDR2 YSLEER. The CDR3 reads CASSQGASGRAEDTQYF. In DNA form, the CDR3 reads TGCGCCAGCAGCCAAGGCGCTAGCGGGAGGGCCGAGGATACGCAGTATTTT.

The count of this clone is one. The chain joins TRBV27 to TRBJ2-7, with 9 bases aligning to TRBD1. The germline V gene has CDR1 MNHEY and CDR2 SMNVEV (reference sequence). With 5 bases clipped from V and 2 bases from J, the junction kept 7 bases outside the gene matches. The CDR3 contains 15 residues. The DNA for the CDR3 is TGTGCCAGCAGTCTTACGGGACAGGGAACCTACGAGCAGTACTTC. Translated, it gives CASSLTGQGTYEQYF.

The chain carries TRBV5-4 and TRBJ2-1, with 11 bases matching TRBD2. Germline CDR1 and CDR2: SGHNT and YYREEE (reference sequence). The CDR3 length is 15 residues. The V gene end was trimmed by 3 bases and the J gene end by 3 bases; junction bases not matched to a gene: 2. CDR3 bases: TGTGCCAGCAGCTCACTAGCGGGGGACTACAATGAGCAGTTCTTC. Amino acids: CASSSLAGDYNEQFF.

V and J are TRBV5-1 and TRBJ2-3, with D perhaps TRBD1 (5 bases). The V end was cut by 2 bases, the J end by 2 bases, with 9 bases between. The germline V gene encodes CDR1 SGHRS and CDR2 YFSETQ. CDR3 length equals 14 residues. CDR3 loop: CASSFRQLTDTQYF. The CDR3 DNA follows: TGCGCCAGCAGCTTCAGACAGCTCACAGATACGCAGTATTTT.

The chain is built from TRBV6-8 and TRBJ2-7, with TRBD1 matching over 7 bases. Trimming cost V 0 bases and J 2 bases; bases outside gene matches: 16. In germline, CDR1 is MNHGY, CDR2 SAAAGT. The CDR3 covers 19 residues. CDR3 nucleotides: TGTGCCAGCAGTTACTCGAGTTTCCCCGCCCGTGGGACAGCCTACGAGCAGTACTTC. This sequence encodes CASSYSSFPARGTAYEQYF.

The genes are TRBV9 and TRBJ2-5, with TRBD2 matching 7 bases. The CDR3 runs to 15 residues. V dropped 3 bases and J dropped 1; count of bases not matched to a gene: 6. CDR1 and CDR2 from the germline V gene are SGDLS and YYNGEE. The CDR3 sequence: CASSGSAGSQETQYF. The DNA for the CDR3 is TGTGCCAGCAGCGGGTCAGCGGGATCCCAAGAGACCCAGTACTTC.

V usage is TRBV7-8 and J usage is TRBJ2-1; TRBD2 matches 9 bases. The germline V gene encodes CDR1 SGHVS and CDR2 FQNEAQ. J lost 5 bases, V lost 2 bases, and 7 bases had no gene match. There are 16 residues in the CDR3. CDR3 region: CASSLTGRLADNEQFF. The CDR3 DNA sequence: TGTGCCAGCAGCTTAACAGGTAGACTAGCGGACAATGAGCAGTTCTTC.

V gene TRBV27 combines with J gene TRBJ2-3, with D perhaps TRBD1 (5 bases). From germline, CDR1 is MNHEY and CDR2 SMNVEV (reference sequence). The CDR3 runs 14 residues. Deletions cut 5 bases from V and 6 bases from J, with 15 bases between. CDR3 protein: CASSLVDNLDTQYF. The CDR3 DNA is TGTGCCAGCAGTCTGGTGGACAACCTGGATACGCAGTATTTT.

The genes are TRBV27 and TRBJ2-7; TRBD2 aligns across 12 bases. The V gene's germline CDR1 is MNHEY and CDR2 SMNVEV (reference sequence). With V trimmed by 7 bases and J by 2 bases, 9 bases remained unmatched. The CDR3 totals 16 residues. The CDR3 loop reads CASTGVGTSGPYEQYF. CDR3 nucleotides: TGTGCCAGCACCGGGGTCGGGACTAGCGGGCCCTACGAGCAGTACTTC.

The chain recombines TRBV6-5 with TRBJ2-1; D not resolved. Germline V gene lookup returns CDR1 MNHEY and CDR2 SVGAGI. The V gene lost 0 bases and the J gene lost 8 bases, with 2 bases spanning the gap. This CDR3 has 11 amino acids. In DNA form, the CDR3 reads TGTGCCAGCAGTTACTCCCATGAGCAGTTCTTC. The encoded protein is CASSYSHEQFF.

This clone was found once. This chain joins TRBV5-1 and TRBJ2-1; 12 positions agree with TRBD2. CDR1 and CDR2 from the germline V gene are SGHRS and YFSETQ. V trimming: 4 bases; J trimming: 4 bases; junction bases outside the gene matches: 9. The CDR3 consists of 17 residues. Written as DNA, the CDR3 is TGCGCCAGCAGCCCGGGGACTAGCGGGCCCTTTTACAATGAGCAGTTCTTC. Protein sequence: CASSPGTSGPFYNEQFF.

The chain uses TRBV29-1 and TRBJ1-1; D is undetermined. CDR1 SQVTM and CDR2 ANQGSEA come from the germline V gene. The CDR3 consists of 12 residues. V shed 7 bases and J shed 1 base, with 10 bases lying between them. CDR3 DNA: TGCAGCGCCATCGGGGAGAACACTGAAGCTTTCTTT. Residues: CSAIGENTEAFF.

The chain uses TRBV6-6 and TRBJ1-1, with D possibly TRBD1 on 6 matching bases. The CDR3 runs to 14 residues. Between the trimmed V and J ends, which lost 5 bases and 4 bases, there was a span of 14 bases. Looked up from germline, CDR1 is MNHNY and CDR2 is SVGAGI (reference sequence). The CDR3 coding sequence is TGTGCCAGCAGTACCACAGGGTCCGGCACTGAAGCTTTCTTT. Protein product: CASSTTGSGTEAFF.